Following are 21 T cell receptor beta chains from one sample sequenced in a study of radiation and T cells in renal cell carcinoma. Time point specified: blood 2 weeks post-SBRT. The sample's treatment: 15 Gy SBRT to primary tumor, nephrectomy 4 weeks later. TCRdb's copy holds only in-frame clones and misses some; the assay was immunoSEQ multiplex PCR. The sample gives 120,000 or so clones, around 89% of which show up once; nearly 6% is in the top ten. Material: blood, obtained from a patient whose treatment included radiotherapy and nephrectomy. These receptors were taken from a woman in her 70s with renal cell carcinoma.

CDR3 residues: CASSFFSPGQGGTEAFF. CDR3 nucleotides: TGCGCCAGCAGCTTTTTTTCTCCGGGACAGGGTGGGACTGAAGCTTTCTTT. This sequence joins TRBV5-1 and TRBJ1-1; TRBD1 matches 9 bases. Germline trimming cut 2 bases from V and 5 bases from J; bases unmatched to any gene: 13. There are 17 residues in the CDR3. Germline values: CDR1 SGHRS, CDR2 YFSETQ.

V and J are TRBV27 and TRBJ2-2; weak D call: TRBD1 (6 bases). This CDR3 comprises 16 residues. V lost 4 bases and J 7 bases, leaving 19 bases between the germline ends. Germline assignment: CDR1 MNHEY and CDR2 SMNVEV (reference sequence). CDR3 bases: TGTGCCAGCAGTTCGAGGGGGTCTCCTCGTGGCGGGGAGCTGTTTTTT. This codes for CASSSRGSPRGGELFF.

The chain carries TRBV5-1 and TRBJ1-4; D unresolved. The germline CDR1 and CDR2 sequences are SGHRS and YFSETQ. The CDR3 has 15 residues. V was clipped by 0 bases and J by 7 bases, with 13 bases between them. CDR3 region: CASSLATPGGEKLFF. CDR3 nucleotide sequence: TGCGCCAGCAGCTTGGCGACCCCCGGAGGTGAAAAACTGTTTTTT.

CDR3 sequence (DNA): TGTGCCAGCAGCCCCGGGTCCTCGTGGGAGCAGTACTTC. It yields the protein CASSPGSSWEQYF. The chain employs TRBV6-5 and TRBJ2-7; D is unclear. Germline CDR1 MNHEY, CDR2 SVGAGI. The CDR3 is 13 residues long. Trimming took off 6 bases at V and 7 bases at J, with 16 bases between the two ends.

J is TRBJ2-7 and V is TRBV6-1; tentative D call: TRBD2 (6 bases). V was pared by 4 bases and J by 2 bases, with 27 bases between. This CDR3 has 19 residues. The germline CDR1 and CDR2 sequences are MNHNS and SASEGT. The CDR3, as DNA: TGTGCCAGCAGTGGGGCCCCCCGCGGTGGGGGGATGATACCCTACGAGCAGTACTTC. The encoded protein is CASSGAPRGGGMIPYEQYF.

The chain links TRBV18 to TRBJ2-3; tentatively, D is TRBD2 (6 bases). Germline lookup yields CDR1 KGHSH and CDR2 LQKENI. V was cut by 7 bases and J by 2 bases, with 13 bases left in between. CDR3 length: 14 residues. CDR3 sequence reads: CASLRGGATDTQYF. For the CDR3, the DNA is TGTGCCAGCTTGCGGGGCGGTGCCACAGATACGCAGTATTTT.

The chain couples TRBV7-9 to TRBJ1-6; D is undetermined. This CDR3 region has 18 residues. Germline V gene lookup returns CDR1 SEHNR and CDR2 FQNEAQ (reference sequence). The V gene lost 2 bases and the J gene lost 5 bases, with 19 bases spanning the gap. This CDR3 is CASSLMLVRGDNNSPLHF. The CDR3 nucleotides are TGTGCCAGCAGCTTAATGTTAGTTCGAGGTGATAATAATTCACCCCTCCACTTT.

The chain links TRBV7-9 to TRBJ2-5, with D perhaps being TRBD1 or TRBD2 (5 bases each). Germline CDR1 reads SEHNR; CDR2 reads FQNEAQ (reference sequence). Trimming removed 2 bases at V and 5 bases at J, with 12 bases between. The CDR3 loop spans 14 amino acids. CDR3 coding DNA: TGTGCCAGCAGCTTATCCGGGGCCGGGGAGACCCAGTACTTC. Its protein is CASSLSGAGETQYF.

The V gene is TRBV6-5, the J gene TRBJ2-2; D gene ambiguous. Germline V gene sequence: CDR1 MNHEY, CDR2 SVGAGI. V lost 8 bases and J 3 bases, leaving 16 bases between the germline ends. The length of the CDR3 is 15 residues. CDR3 DNA: TGTGCCAGCTACTCCAGACAAGCTCACACCGGGGAGCTGTTTTTT. Translated: CASYSRQAHTGELFF.

This clone was seen a single time. The rearrangement links TRBV6-5 to TRBJ1-2; 8 nucleotides line up with TRBD1. The germline CDR1 and CDR2 sequences are MNHEY and SVGAGI. J lost 4 bases, V lost 6 bases, and 7 bases had no gene match. This CDR3 is 14 amino acids long. The CDR3 reads CASRDTGGGYGYTF. The CDR3 nucleotides are TGTGCCAGCAGGGATACAGGGGGGGGCTATGGCTACACCTTC.

This sequence joins TRBV29-1 and TRBJ1-1, with a possible D match to TRBD1 (6 bases). This CDR3 is built from 13 residues. V dropped 4 bases and J dropped 5 bases, with 14 bases sitting between them. Germline V gene sequence: CDR1 SQVTM, CDR2 ANQGSEA. The CDR3 loop is CSVGGAVVTEAFF. In nucleotides, the CDR3 is TGCAGCGTTGGGGGGGCGGTGGTAACTGAAGCTTTCTTT.

The chain employs TRBV5-6 and TRBJ2-3; TRBD1 matches at 7 bases. The ends lost 4 bases at V and 7 bases at J; junction bases unmatched: 6. CDR1 SGHDT and CDR2 YYEEEE come from the germline V gene. The CDR3 is made up of 13 amino acids. For the CDR3, the DNA is TGTGCCAGCAGCCCCGGGACAGTACATACGCAGTATTTT. Translating it yields CASSPGTVHTQYF. Full variable domain (outside the CDR3, taken from reference TRBV5-6 and TRBJ2-3): DAGVTQSPTHLIKTRGQQVTLRCSPKSGHDTVSWYQQALGQGPQFIFQYYEEEERQRGNFPDRFSGHQFPNYSSELNVNALLLGDSALYLCASSPGTVHTQYFGPGTRLTVL.

V is TRBV29-1 and J is TRBJ2-2; D not resolved. Germline assignment: CDR1 SQVTM and CDR2 ANQGSEA. This CDR3 has 11 amino acids. Trimming stripped 4 bases from V and 6 bases from J, with 6 bases between. Here the CDR3 DNA reads TGCAGCGTTGTTGAGGCCGGGGAGCTGTTTTTT. The encoded protein is CSVVEAGELFF.

This CDR3 is CASNPEGGEAKNIQYF. The CDR3 region has the DNA TGTGCCAGCAATCCAGAGGGCGGGGAGGCCAAAAACATTCAGTACTTC. This chain joins TRBV28 and TRBJ2-4, with D perhaps TRBD2 (6 bases). CDR1 and CDR2 from the germline V gene are MDHEN and SYDVKM. The CDR3 spans 16 residues. The V and J ends lost 7 bases and 1 base respectively, with 17 bases between them.

This clone has just a few counts. The CDR3 loop is CASSSRLAGGPETQYF. The CDR3 bases are TGTGCCAGCAGCTCGCGACTAGCGGGGGGGCCTGAGACCCAGTACTTC. This rearrangement joins TRBV5-5 to TRBJ2-5; 14 nucleotides agree with TRBD2. CDR1 is SGHKS, CDR2 YYEKEE, per germline (reference sequence). After removal of 3 bases from V and 5 bases from J, the junction contained 6 bases not matched to a gene. The CDR3 spans 16 residues.

The rearrangement uses TRBV5-6 and TRBJ1-1; TRBD1 aligns across 10 bases. The length of the CDR3 is 14 residues. V was clipped by 0 bases and J by 10 bases; unmatched bases: 6. Germline CDR1 and CDR2: SGHDT and YYEEEE. The CDR3: CASSLADRGFGAFF. The CDR3 DNA sequence: TGTGCCAGCAGCTTGGCGGACAGGGGGTTTGGAGCTTTCTTT.

This chain connects TRBV5-1 to TRBJ2-7, with TRBD1 matching 9 bases. V lost 3 bases to trimming and J lost 5 bases; unmatched junction nucleotides: 9. From germline, CDR1 is SGHRS and CDR2 YFSETQ. This CDR3 is built from 15 residues. For the CDR3, the DNA is TGCGCCAGCAGCTCTCCGGGACAGGGAAGAAACGAGCAGTACTTC. Protein: CASSSPGQGRNEQYF.

The gene calls are TRBV30 and TRBJ1-1; no reliable D call. Germline V lookup: CDR1 GTSNPN, CDR2 SVGIG (reference sequence). Trimming took 3 bases from V and 7 from J, leaving 12 bases between them. The CDR3 covers 12 residues. The CDR3, as DNA: TGTGCCTGGAGGAGCAGACAAATTGAAGCTTTCTTT. It specifies CAWRSRQIEAFF.

The V call is TRBV9, the J call TRBJ2-2; D is unresolved. V dropped 1 base and J dropped 1 base, with 5 bases sitting between them. This CDR3 contains 14 residues. Per germline, CDR1 SGDLS and CDR2 YYNGEE. In DNA, the CDR3 is TGTGCCAGCAGCGTATGGGGGAACACCGGGGAGCTGTTTTTT. This translates into CASSVWGNTGELFF.

The chain recombines TRBV9 with TRBJ2-7; possible D gene TRBD1, 8 bases. Germline CDR1 and CDR2: SGDLS and YYNGEE. V was clipped by 4 bases and J by 7 bases, with 18 bases between them. The CDR3 has 14 residues. Here the CDR3 reads CASSLLTGEGEQYF. CDR3 coding DNA: TGTGCCAGCAGCCTCCTGACAGGGGAGGGTGAGCAGTACTTC.

The chain has TRBV5-6 and TRBJ2-2, with a weak D call TRBD2 (6 bases). The V end was cut by 0 bases, the J end by 5 bases, with 14 bases between. This CDR3 region has 16 residues. Germline values: CDR1 SGHDT, CDR2 YYEEEE. The CDR3 region has the DNA TGTGCCAGCAGCTTGGCTTTCGGGCGGGGAACCGGGGAGCTGTTTTTT. The encoded protein is CASSLAFGRGTGELFF.